This TCR beta chain emerged from a study of blood T cell repertoires in COVID-19. This table comes from immunoSEQ multiplex PCR, and its TCRdb copy is limited to in-frame clones, with some not included. The sample has fewer than 120,000 clones; approximately 80% are singletons. V was clipped by 3 bases and J by 3 bases; unmatched bases: 7. Germline CDR1 reads LNHDA; CDR2 reads SQIVND (reference sequence). The CDR3 has 15 amino acids. In its sample, this clone was seen once. The chain links TRBV19 to TRBJ2-7; 8 nucleotides line up with TRBD1. Source material: peripheral blood. The TCR sequence derives from an older woman with acute or convalescent COVID-19. CDR3 DNA sequence: TGTGCCAGTAGTATGTTTGTCACAGGGGGCTACGAGCAGTACTTC. It translates to CASSMFVTGGYEQYF. The full variable domain, with the rest looked up from reference TRBV19 and TRBJ2-7, is DGGITQSPKYLFRKEGQNVTLSCEQNLNHDAMYWYRQDPGQGLRLIYYSQIVNDFQKGDIAEGYSVSREKKESFPLTVTSAQKNPTAFYLCASSMFVTGGYEQYFGPGTRLTVT.